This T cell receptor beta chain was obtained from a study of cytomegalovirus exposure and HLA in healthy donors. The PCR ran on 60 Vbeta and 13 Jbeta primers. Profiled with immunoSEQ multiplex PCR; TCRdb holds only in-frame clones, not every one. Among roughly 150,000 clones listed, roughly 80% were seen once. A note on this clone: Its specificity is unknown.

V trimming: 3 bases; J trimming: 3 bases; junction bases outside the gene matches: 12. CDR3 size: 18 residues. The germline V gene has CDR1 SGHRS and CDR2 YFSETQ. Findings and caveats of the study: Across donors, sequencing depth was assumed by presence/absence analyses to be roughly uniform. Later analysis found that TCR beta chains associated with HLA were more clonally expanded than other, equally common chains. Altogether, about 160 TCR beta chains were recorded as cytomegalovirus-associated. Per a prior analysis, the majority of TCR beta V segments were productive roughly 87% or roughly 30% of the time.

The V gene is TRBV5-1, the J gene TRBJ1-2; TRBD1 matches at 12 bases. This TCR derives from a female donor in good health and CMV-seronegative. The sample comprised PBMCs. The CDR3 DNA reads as TGCGCCAGCAGCTGGACCCGGGACAGGGGGCGGGTAGACTATGGCTACACCTTC. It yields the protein CASSWTRDRGRVDYGYTF.